This T cell receptor (beta chain) was sequenced for a study of blood T cell repertoires in COVID-19. In the study overall: The study drew acute and convalescent COVID-19 samples from the United States, Italy and Spain. T cells, B-cell-depleted T cells, or PBMCs supplied cDNA or gDNA.

How the authors handled the data: It was from reference gene primer amplification that nucleated cell counts were estimated. Sequenced by immunoSEQ multiplex PCR; TCRdb stores in-frame clones only, minus some. That table furnishes V, J and clone size, whereas the DNA furnished D and trimming. The data show approximately 220,000 clones, with around 81% seen just once and roughly 3% held by the top ten. The germline V gene encodes CDR1 SGHVS and CDR2 FNYEAQ. Unmatched junction bases numbered 7, after V lost 5 bases and J lost 2 bases. CDR3 length: 15 residues. V gene TRBV7-6 combines with J gene TRBJ2-3, with 7 bases lining up with TRBD2. Sequencing input: peripheral blood. The sequence derives from a woman in her twenties or thirties who had recovered from COVID-19. The CDR3 nucleotides read TGTGCCAGCAGCGGCGGCGGGAGAGTCACAGATACGCAGTATTTT. It yields the protein CASSGGGRVTDTQYF.